This T cell receptor (beta chain) was recovered during a study of OX40 agonist ivuxolimab in advanced cancers. Study at large: Patients' therapy was ivuxolimab, an antibody that acts as an agonist of OX40 (CD134).

Looked up from germline, CDR1 is LNHDA and CDR2 is SQIVND (reference sequence). The CDR3 runs to 17 residues. The V segment lost 4 bases and the J segment 3 bases; nucleotides outside the gene matches: 11. Here immunoSEQ multiplex PCR was the method, and the copy in TCRdb shows in-frame clones only, minus some. Among approximately 14,000 clones listed, over 60% were seen once. The TCR comes from an adult with an advanced solid tumor such as melanoma, head and neck, liver or kidney cancer. The chain uses TRBV19 and TRBJ2-3; TRBD1 aligns across 9 bases. Here the sequenced sample was CD4+ or CD8+ T cells sorted from blood, taken in a trial of the OX40 agonist ivuxolimab. The CDR3: CASSTVTGTGLTDTQYF. CDR3 in DNA: TGTGCCAGTAGTACCGTAACCGGGACAGGGTTAACAGATACGCAGTATTTT. Full variable domain (remainder filled in from reference TRBV19 and TRBJ2-3): DGGITQSPKYLFRKEGQNVTLSCEQNLNHDAMYWYRQDPGQGLRLIYYSQIVNDFQKGDIAEGYSVSREKKESFPLTVTSAQKNPTAFYLCASSTVTGTGLTDTQYFGPGTRLTVL.